The present entry profiles one T cell receptor (beta chain) with its context. What it binds is unknown. PCR was performed a second time for about 7 to 11 cycles using a sample-barcoded 5' primer and a J-beta primer mix. Unique molecular identifiers of 12 random nucleotides labeled each cDNA. Via MiXCR, TCRdb re-called the 5' RACE reads, giving one row per CDR3 protein. In the table there are over 700,000 distinct CDR3 sequences, 20% to 25% of which are singletons. The data are from a study of blood T cells in healthy people across ages. They isolated at least 6 million PBMCs from each sample. Study-level results: Strong correlation existed between TCR beta diversity and naive T cell percentage.

The V end lost 1 base, the J end lost 8 bases, and 12 bases lay between the germline ends. Germline assignment: CDR1 PRHDT and CDR2 FYEKMQ (reference sequence). CDR3 size: 15 residues. This sample was shared with a second study, whose subject was T cells of mothers and their children.

V usage is TRBV13 and J usage is TRBJ1-6; a possible D gene is TRBD1 (5 bases). The receptor comes from a boy aged 5-17 years in good health. Material: blood. CDR3 coding DNA: TGTGCCAGCAGCTTAGACGGGGCGGGGGATTCACCCCTCCACTTT. Protein: CASSLDGAGDSPLHF.